Shown below are 28 T cell receptor beta chains from a single sample sequenced in a study of T cells after yellow fever vaccination. One entry per CDR3 protein, called by TCRdb with MiXCR from the 5' RACE reads. The data hold 250,000 to 400,000 distinct CDR3 sequences, with 4% to 5.5% observed a single time. The source was PBMCs, collected 15 days after the yellow fever booster vaccination. Source of these receptors: a man aged 18 to 30 who received the YFV17D yellow fever vaccine.

J is TRBJ1-1 and V is TRBV28; D is possibly TRBD1 (5 bases). The germline V gene has CDR1 MDHEN and CDR2 SYDVKM. V lost 7 bases and J 4 bases, leaving 19 bases between the germline ends. This CDR3 spans 15 amino acids. Here the CDR3 DNA reads TGTGCCAGCAATCCCGGGGGAGGGTTTCCCACTGAAGCTTTCTTT. As protein: CASNPGGGFPTEAFF.

Many counts were recorded for this clonotype. The chain links TRBV12-3 or TRBV12-4 to TRBJ1-5; D is ambiguous. The V end lost 7 bases, the J end lost 6 bases, and 13 bases lay between the germline ends. CDR3 length equals 13 residues. The CDR3 bases are TGTGCCAGCACCAAAGGCGTGAGTCAGCCCCAGCATTTT. Its translation is CASTKGVSQPQHF.

There are many counts of this clonotype. This rearrangement joins TRBV18 to TRBJ2-1; 9 bases agree with TRBD2. V was pared by 4 bases and J by 5 bases, with 6 bases of the junction left unmatched. CDR3 length: 15 residues. Germline assignment: CDR1 KGHSH and CDR2 LQKENI. The CDR3 region is CASSRGSGGHNEQFF. CDR3 nucleotide sequence: TGTGCCAGCTCACGGGGTAGCGGGGGCCACAATGAGCAGTTCTTC.

The genes are TRBV4-3 and TRBJ2-3, with a tentative D call TRBD1 (5 bases). This CDR3 comprises 21 residues. The V and J ends lost 0 bases and 4 bases respectively, with 29 bases between them. CDR1 is LGHNA and CDR2 is YSLEER in the germline V gene. The CDR3, as DNA: TGCGCCAGCAGCCAAGATCCGGCCCGAACTGGGGCTGGGGCTCGAGCAGATACGCAGTATTTT. It is translated as CASSQDPARTGAGARADTQYF.

This clonotype was seen ten or more times. This chain joins TRBV5-6 and TRBJ2-4, with 8 bases identical to TRBD1. V was clipped by 3 bases and J by 3 bases; unmatched bases: 5. CDR1 and CDR2 (germline): SGHDT, YYEEEE. This CDR3 is built from 15 residues. CDR3 loop: CASSSQGARKNIQYF. The CDR3 DNA reads as TGTGCCAGCAGCTCCCAGGGGGCCCGCAAAAACATTCAGTACTTC.

The chain recombines TRBV12-3 or TRBV12-4 with TRBJ1-1; D perhaps matches TRBD1 (5 bases). CDR3 length equals 13 residues. The ends were cut back, 6 bases at V and 5 bases at J, with 13 bases in the middle. The CDR3, as DNA: TGTGCCAGCAGGAACACGGGGGAAACTGAAGCTTTCTTT. Amino acids: CASRNTGETEAFF.

This clonotype has a handful of counts. As DNA, the CDR3 is TGTGCCAGCAGCCACGACGAGGGACCTAGCTCCTACAATGAGCAGTTCTTC. This encodes CASSHDEGPSSYNEQFF. The chain employs TRBV7-8 and TRBJ2-1; D might be TRBD1 or TRBD2, each matching 5 bases. V dropped 5 bases and J dropped 0 bases, with 17 bases sitting between them. This CDR3 has 17 amino acids. Germline V gives CDR1 SGHVS, CDR2 FQNEAQ.

This clonotype turned up a few times. The chain has TRBV11-2 and TRBJ1-2; TRBD1 agrees at 11 bases. CDR3 length equals 13 residues. In germline, CDR1 is SGHAT, CDR2 FQNNGV. V shed 8 bases and J 4 bases; nucleotides not matched to a gene: 3. DNA of the CDR3: TGTGCCAGCGGGACAGGGGGACGCTATGGCTACACCTTC. This gives the protein CASGTGGRYGYTF.

In its sample, this clonotype was seen many times. J is TRBJ2-5 and V is TRBV7-3; D is perhaps TRBD1 (6 bases). The CDR3 has 16 residues. V lost 2 bases, J lost 1 base, and 14 bases lay in between. CDR1 and CDR2 from the germline V gene are SGHTA and FQGTGA. CDR3 loop: CASSLDGRGGQETQYF. CDR3 in DNA: TGTGCCAGCAGCTTAGATGGCAGGGGTGGCCAAGAGACCCAGTACTTC. Using reference TRBV7-3 and TRBJ2-5 for the parts outside the CDR3, the full variable domain is GAGVSQTPSNKVTEKGKYVELRCDPISGHTALYWYRQSLGQGPEFLIYFQGTGAADDSGLPNDRFFAVRPEGSVSTLKIQRTERGDSAVYLCASSLDGRGGQETQYFGPGTRLLVL.

The CDR3 DNA is TGTGCCAGCAGCTTGGACATCCTCTACGAGCAGTACTTC. This codes for CASSLDILYEQYF. V usage is TRBV5-5 and J usage is TRBJ2-7; no clear D gene. The CDR3 has 13 residues. Germline CDR1 SGHKS, CDR2 YYEKEE (reference sequence). Trimming left V 0 bases short and J 3 bases short, with 7 bases between.

This clonotype was picked up many times. The chain is built from TRBV20-1 and TRBJ2-5, with TRBD1 as a possible D gene (6 bases). In germline, CDR1 is DFQATT, CDR2 SNEGSKA (reference sequence). This CDR3 contains 12 residues. The V end was cut by 0 bases, the J end by 5 bases, with 7 bases between. The CDR3 DNA sequence: TGCAGTGCTAGAGATCAGGGGGAGACCCAGTACTTC. Protein: CSARDQGETQYF.

This clonotype occurred a few times. The CDR3 spells CASSLVGARANYNEQFF. The CDR3 DNA reads as TGTGCCAGCAGCTTAGTAGGGGCCAGGGCTAACTACAATGAGCAGTTCTTC. The genes are TRBV7-9 and TRBJ2-1, with D maybe TRBD1 (5 bases). The CDR3 sequence is 17 residues long. CDR1 is SEHNR and CDR2 is FQNEAQ in the germline V gene (reference sequence). With 1 base removed from V and 3 bases from J, the gap between germline ends came to 16 bases.

This clonotype was observed a handful of times. The chain recombines TRBV15 with TRBJ1-5; 7 bases are shared with TRBD1. CDR1 and CDR2 (germline): LNHNV, YYDKDF (reference sequence). CDR3 length: 14 residues. The V and J ends lost 3 bases and 5 bases, in that order; junction bases with no gene match: 4. DNA for the CDR3: TGTGCCACCAGCAGGACAGGGCCCCATCAGCCCCAGCATTTT. Its translation: CATSRTGPHQPQHF.

The chain combines TRBV24-1 with TRBJ1-4; tentatively, D is TRBD1 (5 bases). This CDR3 has 13 residues. The germline gives CDR1 KGHDR, CDR2 SFDVKD. Trimming cost V 4 bases and J 10 bases, with 12 bases left between them. In DNA, the CDR3 is TGTGCCACCAGTGACCCGACAGTCAGAAAACTGTTTTTT. This gives the protein CATSDPTVRKLFF.

This clonotype appeared once. The chain combines TRBV7-6 with TRBJ2-1; the D gene is possibly TRBD1 (6 bases). Germline loops: CDR1 SGHVS, CDR2 FNYEAQ. The V end was cut by 1 base, the J end by 4 bases, with 14 bases between. This CDR3 contains 16 residues. The CDR3 reads CASSLEGGQSYNEQFF. CDR3 coding DNA: TGTGCCAGCAGCTTAGAGGGCGGACAGAGTTACAATGAGCAGTTCTTC.

The gene calls are TRBV9 and TRBJ2-4; D is undetermined. Germline CDR1 reads SGDLS; CDR2 reads YYNGEE. The CDR3 runs to 14 residues. Trimming pared 0 bases from V and 7 bases from J, leaving 11 bases between. The CDR3 DNA reads TGTGCCAGCAGCGTAGTCCCCGTGGGGAACATTCAGTACTTC. Protein sequence: CASSVVPVGNIQYF. Filled out from reference TRBV9 and TRBJ2-4, the complete variable domain reads DSGVTQTPKHLITATGQRVTLRCSPRSGDLSVYWYQQSLDQGLQFLIQYYNGEERAKGNILERFSAQQFPDLHSELNLSSLELGDSALYFCASSVVPVGNIQYFGAGTRLSVL.

This clonotype has more than one count but fewer than ten. The rearrangement uses TRBV12-3 or TRBV12-4 and TRBJ2-2, with D uncertain. The CDR3 length is 13 residues. Trimming stripped 6 bases from V and 5 bases from J, with 10 bases between. The CDR3 DNA is TGTGCCAGCAGATGGACGTGGACCGGGGAGCTGTTTTTT. This gives the protein CASRWTWTGELFF.

The genes are TRBV6-2 or TRBV6-3 and TRBJ2-6; D ambiguous. The CDR3 sequence is 14 residues long. Germline CDR1 MNHEY, CDR2 SVGEGT. Trimming pared 2 bases from V and 2 bases from J, leaving 4 bases between. The CDR3 is CASSYRAGANVLTF. The CDR3 nucleotides are TGTGCCAGCAGTTACAGGGCTGGGGCCAACGTCCTGACTTTC.

This clonotype was detected many times. This chain connects TRBV5-1 to TRBJ1-2, with TRBD1 identical over 8 bases. V lost 0 bases, J lost 4 bases, and 2 bases stayed unmatched. Germline CDR1 reads SGHRS; CDR2 reads YFSETQ. CDR3 length: 14 amino acids. The DNA of the CDR3 is TGCGCCAGCAGCTTGGAGGACAGGGTCTATGGCTACACCTTC. Its protein is CASSLEDRVYGYTF.

This clonotype was observed many times. The rearrangement uses TRBV5-1 and TRBJ1-6; 8 bases line up with TRBD1. This CDR3 is built from 16 residues. J lost 1 base, V lost 2 bases, and 2 bases had no gene match. The germline CDR1 and CDR2 sequences are SGHRS and YFSETQ. The CDR3 reads CASSFRGQSYNSPLHF. The CDR3 nucleotides are TGCGCCAGCAGCTTCAGGGGGCAGTCCTATAATTCACCCCTCCACTTT.

Ten or more counts support this clonotype. The chain couples TRBV18 to TRBJ2-7, with 7 nucleotides matching TRBD1. Germline lookup yields CDR1 KGHSH and CDR2 LQKENI. V lost 4 bases, J lost 5 bases, and 5 bases stayed unmatched. CDR3 length equals 13 residues. CDR3 protein: CASSRGQGDEQYV. In nucleotides, the CDR3 is TGTGCCAGCTCACGGGGGCAGGGGGACGAGCAGTACGTC.

The rearrangement uses TRBV12-3 or TRBV12-4 and TRBJ2-1; D remains unclear. Trimming shortened V by 3 bases and J by 3 bases, and 9 bases separated the two germline ends. This CDR3 is 14 amino acids long. The DNA for the CDR3 is TGTGCCAGCAGTTTCACCACGGGCTACAATGAGCAGTTCTTC. Translating gives CASSFTTGYNEQFF.

This clonotype was observed at least ten times. The genes are TRBV12-3 or TRBV12-4 and TRBJ2-7, with D unclear. The CDR3 has 14 amino acids. Trimming stripped 6 bases from V and 6 bases from J, with 18 bases between. CDR3 amino acids: CASSREATSREQYF. The CDR3 nucleotides read TGTGCCAGCAGCCGCGAGGCGACCTCTCGCGAGCAGTACTTC.

The sample holds a few counts of this clonotype. This chain uses TRBV4-3 with TRBJ1-1, with 9 bases matching TRBD1. This CDR3 contains 13 residues. The trim removed 2 bases at V and 9 bases at J, leaving 4 bases unmatched. The germline CDR1 and CDR2 sequences are LGHNA and YSLEER. CDR3 residues: CASSQNRGRKAFF. The CDR3 region has the DNA TGCGCCAGCAGCCAAAACAGGGGGCGGAAAGCTTTCTTT.

At least ten counts were recorded for this clonotype. The rearrangement uses TRBV7-3 and TRBJ1-1; 8 bases line up with TRBD1. Losses at the gene ends were 2 bases for V and 4 bases for J; bases not matched to a gene: 9. The length of the CDR3 is 16 residues. Germline V gene sequence: CDR1 SGHTA, CDR2 FQGTGA. The CDR3 protein is CASSLLPFDRGTEAFF. CDR3 nucleotides: TGTGCCAGCAGCTTACTTCCGTTCGACAGGGGCACTGAAGCTTTCTTT.

V is TRBV10-2 and J is TRBJ2-7; 8 bases are shared with TRBD1. The CDR3 runs to 13 residues. CDR1 and CDR2 from the germline V gene are WSHSY and SAAADI. V was clipped by 8 bases and J by 2 bases; unmatched bases: 5. CDR3 nucleotides: TGCGCCAGCCGATGGGACAGGACCTACGAGCAGTACGTC. Its translation: CASRWDRTYEQYV.

The chain is built from TRBV6-5 and TRBJ2-7, with 7 bases matching TRBD1. The J segment lost 7 bases and the V segment lost 6 bases, leaving 9 bases of the junction unmatched. The CDR3 contains 13 residues. The V gene's germline CDR1 is MNHEY and CDR2 SVGAGI. CDR3 region: CASRVDRAREQYF. In nucleotides, the CDR3 is TGTGCCAGCAGAGTCGACAGGGCGCGAGAGCAGTACTTC.

This clonotype has at least ten counts. V gene TRBV5-1 combines with J gene TRBJ2-3, with no clear D. The CDR3 runs 13 residues. The germline gives CDR1 SGHRS, CDR2 YFSETQ. V was trimmed by 4 bases and J by 0 bases, leaving 6 bases between them. Here the CDR3 reads CASSADSTDTQYF. In DNA form, the CDR3 reads TGCGCCAGCAGCGCCGACAGCACAGATACGCAGTATTTT.